This TCR beta chain was obtained from a study of blood T cell repertoires in COVID-19. Across the study: Material from acute and convalescent COVID-19 was sourced from the United States, Italy and Spain.

Using immunoSEQ multiplex PCR, the repertoire was profiled, and TCRdb retains in-frame clones only, with some absent. The table records a few hundred thousand clones, 75% to 90% of them present only once. The germline V and J ends were trimmed by 1 base and 7 bases, with 7 bases remaining between them. Germline CDR1 reads LNHDA; CDR2 reads SQIVND (reference sequence). The CDR3 has 12 residues. This chain links TRBV19 with TRBJ1-1; D is ambiguous. This receptor was identified in a man younger than 40 who had recovered from COVID-19. What was sequenced was PBMCs or T cells enriched from blood (not recorded which). DNA for the CDR3: TGTGCCAGTAGTATAGGGCCCGTTGAAGCTTTCTTT. Protein product: CASSIGPVEAFF.